The text below deals with one T cell receptor (beta chain). This entry belongs to a study of blood T cell repertoires in COVID-19. Overall study: COVID-19 samples from acute and convalescent phases originated in the United States, Italy and Spain. T cells, B-cell-depleted T cells, or PBMCs supplied cDNA or gDNA.

Germline V gene data show CDR1 as SQVTM and CDR2 as ANQGSEA. The CDR3 has 11 amino acids. Trimming shortened V by 4 bases and J by 1 base, and 4 bases separated the two germline ends. Data came from immunoSEQ multiplex PCR; TCRdb stores just in-frame clones and leaves some out. The sample yields approximately 100,000 clones, around 91% seen once. The chain employs TRBV29-1 and TRBJ2-5; unclear D gene. The receptor's source is a woman of 80 years or more with acute or convalescent COVID-19. Sample: peripheral blood. CDR3 bases: TGCAGCGTTGGGGCCCAAGAGACCCAGTACTTC. Translated: CSVGAQETQYF.